This T cell receptor beta chain came from a study of blood T cell repertoires in COVID-19. Original processing methods: Cell counts per sample came from amplifying reference gene primers. The assay was immunoSEQ multiplex PCR, and TCRdb's table has in-frame clones only and misses some. That table gives V, J and clone size, and the DNA gave D and trimming. Of approximately 480,000 clones listed, roughly nine tenths are singletons. The CDR3 is 15 residues long. V was clipped by 1 base and J by 2 bases, with 11 bases between them. The germline gives CDR1 SGHRS, CDR2 YFSETQ. Input material: peripheral blood. This TCR was recovered from a man younger than 35 with COVID-19, enrolled during active disease. This chain connects TRBV5-1 to TRBJ2-3, with D perhaps TRBD2 (5 bases). The CDR3 here is CASSLFKRTTDTQYF. CDR3 nucleotides: TGCGCCAGCAGCTTGTTCAAGCGGACCACAGATACGCAGTATTTT.